These 22 T cell receptor beta chains share one sample of origin, sequenced in a study of blood T cell repertoires in COVID-19. Profiled with immunoSEQ multiplex PCR; TCRdb holds only in-frame clones, not every one. Here the sample spans about 170,000 clones, roughly 93% being singletons. The sample taken for sequencing was peripheral blood. All receptors derive from a man aged 18 to 30 with COVID-19, enrolled during active disease.

Only a few counts were recorded for this clone. The rearrangement uses TRBV7-8 and TRBJ2-1; 8 bases map to TRBD2. The germline V gene has CDR1 SGHVS and CDR2 FQNEAQ. With 0 bases clipped from V and 7 bases from J, the junction kept 2 bases outside the gene matches. The CDR3 consists of 14 residues. CDR3 loop: CASSLAGTRNEQFF. CDR3 coding DNA: TGTGCCAGCAGCTTAGCAGGGACTAGGAATGAGCAGTTCTTC.

This chain links TRBV24-1 with TRBJ2-3, with TRBD2 matching over 8 bases. The CDR3 runs 16 residues. J was trimmed by 7 bases and V by 5 bases; bases with no gene match: 13. The germline V gene has CDR1 KGHDR and CDR2 SFDVKD. The CDR3 region is CATSATHSGNPHTQYF. In nucleotides, the CDR3 is TGTGCCACCAGTGCGACTCATAGCGGGAACCCCCATACGCAGTATTTT.

This clone was observed once. This sequence joins TRBV18 and TRBJ2-7; D might be TRBD2 (5 bases). V was clipped by 3 bases and J by 1 base, with 16 bases between them. Germline CDR1 and CDR2: KGHSH and LQKENI. This CDR3 region has 16 residues. The CDR3 region is CASSPLMQRRSYEQYF. The CDR3 region has the DNA TGTGCCAGCTCACCTTTAATGCAGAGGAGGTCCTACGAGCAGTACTTC. Using reference TRBV18 and TRBJ2-7 for the parts outside the CDR3, the full variable domain is NAGVMQNPRHLVRRRGQEARLRCSPMKGHSHVYWYRQLPEEGLKFMVYLQKENIIDESGMPKERFSAEFPKEGPSILRIQQVVRGDSAAYFCASSPLMQRRSYEQYFGPGTRLTVT.

This chain connects TRBV28 to TRBJ2-7; tentative D call: TRBD2 (5 bases). With 8 bases removed from V and 2 bases from J, the gap between germline ends came to 10 bases. From germline, CDR1 is MDHEN and CDR2 SYDVKM. This CDR3 is built from 12 residues. The CDR3 reads CASGRGPYEQYF. The CDR3 DNA reads TGTGCCAGCGGGAGAGGGCCCTACGAGCAGTACTTC.

As for this clone: Given a much more abundant clone one base away, this may be a read error. In the same sample, other DNA sequences code for this CDR3. V and J are TRBV5-6 and TRBJ2-7; 8 nucleotides agree with TRBD2. Per germline, CDR1 SGHDT and CDR2 YYEEEE. This CDR3 contains 13 residues. CDR3 in amino acids: CASSWGLGGEQYF. The CDR3 coding sequence is TGTGCCAGCAGCTGGGGACTAGGAGGCGAGCAGTATTTC.

J is TRBJ2-7 and V is TRBV5-8; D not certain. V was pared by 4 bases and J by 2 bases, with 4 bases between. The CDR3 loop spans 11 amino acids. CDR1 is SGHTS, CDR2 YDEGEE, per germline. The CDR3 loop is CASSPAYEQYF. CDR3 coding DNA: TGTGCCAGCAGCCCCGCCTACGAGCAGTACTTC.

The genes are TRBV2 and TRBJ2-1; TRBD2 matches at 8 bases. CDR1 and CDR2 from the germline V gene are SNHLY and FYNNEI. There are 11 residues in the CDR3. With V trimmed by 11 bases and J by 7 bases, 4 bases remained unmatched. CDR3 sequence: CAPGGGNEQFF. CDR3 sequence (DNA): TGTGCCCCCGGGGGGGGGAATGAGCAGTTCTTC.

This clone was seen just once. V usage is TRBV9 and J usage is TRBJ2-3; 16 bases are shared with TRBD2. V lost 0 bases, J lost 5 bases, and 9 bases stayed unmatched. CDR3 length: 19 residues. Germline V gives CDR1 SGDLS, CDR2 YYNGEE. DNA of the CDR3: TGTGCCAGCAGCGTAGTGGGACTAGCGGGAGGGCCATGGGAAGATACGCAGTATTTT. Residues: CASSVVGLAGGPWEDTQYF.

The CDR3 loop is CASVTGTQVYEQYF. CDR3 DNA: TGTGCCAGTGTAACCGGGACACAGGTCTACGAGCAGTACTTC. The genes are TRBV28 and TRBJ2-7; a possible D gene is TRBD1 (6 bases). From germline, CDR1 is MDHEN and CDR2 SYDVKM. This CDR3 spans 14 amino acids. The V and J ends lost 9 bases and 3 bases respectively, with 18 bases between them. The full variable domain, completed using reference TRBV28 and TRBJ2-7, is DVKVTQSSRYLVKRTGEKVFLECVQDMDHENMFWYRQDPGLGLRLIYFSYDVKMKEKGDIPEGYSVSREKKERFSLILESASTNQTSMYLCASVTGTQVYEQYFGPGTRLTVT.

The rearrangement links TRBV4-3 to TRBJ1-1; D is possibly TRBD1 (6 bases). Germline CDR1 is LGHNA and CDR2 is YSLEER. The CDR3 contains 14 residues. With 3 bases removed from V and 4 bases from J, the gap between germline ends came to 12 bases. CDR3: CASSQDSTSTEAFF. CDR3 sequence (DNA): TGCGCCAGCAGCCAGGACAGCACGTCCACTGAAGCTTTCTTT.

The chain uses TRBV5-4 and TRBJ1-2; D remains ambiguous. CDR1 and CDR2 (germline): SGHNT, YYREEE (reference sequence). Trimming stripped 4 bases from V and 8 bases from J, with 12 bases between. The CDR3 covers 12 residues. CDR3 sequence (DNA): TGTGCCAGCAGCCCAGGACTGGAGGGCTACACCTTC. Amino acids: CASSPGLEGYTF.

This chain links TRBV7-2 with TRBJ2-3, with D maybe TRBD2 (6 bases). V lost 5 bases to trimming and J lost 6 bases, with 12 bases between them. The CDR3 covers 13 residues. The germline CDR1 and CDR2 sequences are SGHTA and FQGNSA. This chain's CDR3 is CASSLSGADTQYF. The CDR3 DNA sequence: TGTGCCAGCAGCCTTAGCGGCGCGGATACGCAGTATTTT.

The V gene is TRBV28, the J gene TRBJ1-2, with D perhaps matching TRBD1 (5 bases). Germline V gene lookup returns CDR1 MDHEN and CDR2 SYDVKM. With 5 bases removed from V and 5 bases from J, the gap between germline ends came to 12 bases. The CDR3 spans 13 residues. This CDR3 is CASSLAQGYGYTF. CDR3 sequence (DNA): TGTGCCAGCAGTCTCGCCCAGGGTTATGGCTACACCTTC.

This rearrangement joins TRBV5-8 to TRBJ1-4; D is ambiguous. Trimming cost V 4 bases and J 0 bases, with 10 bases left between them. CDR1 is SGHTS, CDR2 YDEGEE, per germline. This CDR3 has 15 residues. The CDR3 DNA follows: TGTGCCAGCAGCCCCCGGGTTGCAACTAATGAAAAACTGTTTTTT. Its translation is CASSPRVATNEKLFF.

The V and J genes are TRBV11-2 and TRBJ2-2; D ambiguous. In germline, CDR1 is SGHAT, CDR2 FQNNGV. Trimming pared 1 base from V and 1 base from J, leaving 10 bases between. The CDR3 is 16 amino acids. The CDR3 loop is CASSLAFRMNTGELFF. The CDR3 DNA follows: TGTGCCAGCAGCTTAGCGTTCAGGATGAACACCGGGGAGCTGTTTTTT.

The rearrangement joins TRBV9 to TRBJ2-2; D unresolved. Germline V gene data show CDR1 as SGDLS and CDR2 as YYNGEE. The CDR3 is made up of 13 amino acids. V lost 4 bases to trimming and J lost 1 base, with 5 bases between them. CDR3 DNA sequence: TGTGCCAGCAGCCCTTGGAACACCGGGGAGCTGTTTTTT. Translation: CASSPWNTGELFF.

J is TRBJ2-1 and V is TRBV24-1, with 9 bases that match TRBD2. This CDR3 region has 15 residues. The trim removed 4 bases at V and 10 bases at J, leaving 10 bases unmatched. Germline-derived CDR1 and CDR2 are KGHDR and SFDVKD. CDR3 bases: TGTGCCACCAGTGACCGACACGGGACTAGCCAGGAGCAGTTCTTC. It translates to CATSDRHGTSQEQFF.

J is TRBJ2-1 and V is TRBV2; 14 bases agree with TRBD2. CDR1 is SNHLY, CDR2 FYNNEI, per germline. J was trimmed by 9 bases and V by 4 bases; bases with no gene match: 5. This CDR3 comprises 15 residues. CDR3 bases: TGTGCCAGCAGTGTAGGGACTAGCGGGAGTTCTGAGCAGTTCTTC. It translates to CASSVGTSGSSEQFF. Drawing the rest from reference TRBV2 and TRBJ2-1, the complete variable domain is EPEVTQTPSHQVTQMGQEVILRCVPISNHLYFYWYRQILGQKVEFLVSFYNNEISEKSEIFDDQFSVERPDGSNFTLKIRSTKLEDSAMYFCASSVGTSGSSEQFFGPGTRLTVL.

This chain joins TRBV6-5 and TRBJ1-5; TRBD1 is a possible D gene (6 bases). Trimming took off 6 bases at V and 1 base at J, with 13 bases between the two ends. Germline V gene lookup returns CDR1 MNHEY and CDR2 SVGAGI. This CDR3 spans 15 amino acids. CDR3 in DNA: TGTGCCAGCAGGAAACAGGGTATGAGCAATCAGCCCCAGCATTTT. It encodes CASRKQGMSNQPQHF.

The chain combines TRBV7-9 with TRBJ2-7; 9 nucleotides line up with TRBD1. The V gene end was trimmed by 4 bases and the J gene end by 0 bases; junction bases not matched to a gene: 4. The CDR3 extends over 15 amino acids. The germline V gene encodes CDR1 SEHNR and CDR2 FQNEAQ (reference sequence). The CDR3 DNA reads as TGTGCCAGCAGCTCCCGGACAGGGGTCTCCTACGAGCAGTACTTC. It specifies CASSSRTGVSYEQYF. Looking up the rest from reference TRBV7-9 and TRBJ2-7 gives the full variable domain: DTGVSQNPRHKITKRGQNVTFRCDPISEHNRLYWYRQTLGQGPEFLTYFQNEAQLEKSRLLSDRFSAERPKGSFSTLEIQRTEQGDSAMYLCASSSRTGVSYEQYFGPGTRLTVT.

The CDR3 DNA follows: TGCGCCAGCAGTGAGTCGAGTCTGGGTGGTCCCTCCGCACGGGTGTTCACTGAAGCTTTCTTT. Its protein is CASSESSLGGPSARVFTEAFF. The chain uses TRBV10-1 and TRBJ1-1; D call uncertain. The V gene's germline CDR1 is WNHNN and CDR2 SYGVQD (reference sequence). The V gene lost 0 bases and the J gene lost 4 bases, with 30 bases spanning the gap. The CDR3 covers 21 residues.

The chain recombines TRBV28 with TRBJ2-7; maybe TRBD2 (5 bases). V was cut by 4 bases and J by 2 bases, with 15 bases left in between. The CDR3 covers 15 residues. Germline V lookup: CDR1 MDHEN, CDR2 SYDVKM. CDR3 sequence (DNA): TGTGCCAGCAGTTCCCCCCCGGGGATGGCCTACGAGCAGTACTTC. It codes for CASSSPPGMAYEQYF.